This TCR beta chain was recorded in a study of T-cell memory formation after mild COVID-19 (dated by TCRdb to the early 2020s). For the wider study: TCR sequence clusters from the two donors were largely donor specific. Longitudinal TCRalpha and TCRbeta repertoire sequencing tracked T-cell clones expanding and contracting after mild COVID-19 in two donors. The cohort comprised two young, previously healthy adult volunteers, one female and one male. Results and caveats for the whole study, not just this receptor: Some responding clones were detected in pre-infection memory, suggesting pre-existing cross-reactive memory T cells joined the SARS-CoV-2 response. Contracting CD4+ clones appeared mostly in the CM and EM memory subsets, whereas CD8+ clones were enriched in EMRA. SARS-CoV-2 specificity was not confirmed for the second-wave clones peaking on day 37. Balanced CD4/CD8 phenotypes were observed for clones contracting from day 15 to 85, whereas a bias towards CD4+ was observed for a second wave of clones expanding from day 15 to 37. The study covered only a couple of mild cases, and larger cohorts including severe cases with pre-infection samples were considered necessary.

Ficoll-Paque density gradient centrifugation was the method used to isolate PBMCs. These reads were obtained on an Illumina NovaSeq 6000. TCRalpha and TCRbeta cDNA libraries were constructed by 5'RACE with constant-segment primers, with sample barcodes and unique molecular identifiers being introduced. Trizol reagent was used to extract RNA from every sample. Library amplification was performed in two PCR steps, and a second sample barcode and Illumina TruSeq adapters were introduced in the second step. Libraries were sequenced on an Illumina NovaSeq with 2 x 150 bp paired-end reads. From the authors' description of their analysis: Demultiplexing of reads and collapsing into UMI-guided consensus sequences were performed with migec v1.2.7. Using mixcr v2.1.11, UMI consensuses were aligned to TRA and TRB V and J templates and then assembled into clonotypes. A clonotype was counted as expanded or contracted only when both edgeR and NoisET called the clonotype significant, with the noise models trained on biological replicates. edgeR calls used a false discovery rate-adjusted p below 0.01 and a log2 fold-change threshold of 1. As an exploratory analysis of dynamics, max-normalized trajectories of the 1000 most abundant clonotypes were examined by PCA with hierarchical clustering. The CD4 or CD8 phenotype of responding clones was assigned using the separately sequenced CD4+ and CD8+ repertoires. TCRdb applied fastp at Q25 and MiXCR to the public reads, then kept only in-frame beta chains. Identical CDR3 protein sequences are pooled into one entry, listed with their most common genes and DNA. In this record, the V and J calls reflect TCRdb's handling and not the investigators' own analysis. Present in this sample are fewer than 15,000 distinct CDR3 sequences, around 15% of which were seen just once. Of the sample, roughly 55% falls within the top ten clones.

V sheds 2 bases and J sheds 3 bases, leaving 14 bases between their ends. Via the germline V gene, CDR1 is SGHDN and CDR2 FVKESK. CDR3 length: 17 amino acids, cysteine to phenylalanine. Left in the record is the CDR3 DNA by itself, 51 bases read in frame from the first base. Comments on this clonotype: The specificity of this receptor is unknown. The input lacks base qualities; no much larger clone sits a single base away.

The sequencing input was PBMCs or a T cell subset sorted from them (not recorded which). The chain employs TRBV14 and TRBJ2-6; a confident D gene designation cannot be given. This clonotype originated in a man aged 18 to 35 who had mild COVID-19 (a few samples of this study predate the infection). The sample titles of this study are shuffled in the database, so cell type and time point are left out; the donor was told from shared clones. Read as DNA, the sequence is TGTGCCAGCAGCCAAAGGACCGGTTTGGTTGGGGCCAACGTCCTGACTTTC. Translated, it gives CASSQRTGLVGANVLTF.